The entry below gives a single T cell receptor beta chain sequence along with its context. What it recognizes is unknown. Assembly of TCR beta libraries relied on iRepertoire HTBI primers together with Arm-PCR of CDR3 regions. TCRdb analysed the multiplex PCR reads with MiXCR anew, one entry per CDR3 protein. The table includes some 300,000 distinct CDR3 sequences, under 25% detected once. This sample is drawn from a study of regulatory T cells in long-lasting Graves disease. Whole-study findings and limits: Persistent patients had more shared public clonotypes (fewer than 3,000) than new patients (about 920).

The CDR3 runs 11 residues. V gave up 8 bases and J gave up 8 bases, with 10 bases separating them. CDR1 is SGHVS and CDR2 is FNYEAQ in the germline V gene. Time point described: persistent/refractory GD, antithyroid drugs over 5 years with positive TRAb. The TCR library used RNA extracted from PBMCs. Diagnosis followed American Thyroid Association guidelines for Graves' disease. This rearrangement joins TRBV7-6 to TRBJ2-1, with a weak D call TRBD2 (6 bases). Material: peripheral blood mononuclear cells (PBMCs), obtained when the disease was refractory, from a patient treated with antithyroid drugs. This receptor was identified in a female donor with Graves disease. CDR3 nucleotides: TGTGCCAGCGGCCGCGGGGATGAGCAGTTCTTC. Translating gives CASGRGDEQFF. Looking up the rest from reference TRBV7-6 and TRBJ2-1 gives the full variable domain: GAGVSQSPRYKVTKRGQDVALRCDPISGHVSLYWYRQALGQGPEFLTYFNYEAQQDKSGLPNDRFSAERPEGSISTLTIQRTEQRDSAMYRCASGRGDEQFFGPGTRLTVL.